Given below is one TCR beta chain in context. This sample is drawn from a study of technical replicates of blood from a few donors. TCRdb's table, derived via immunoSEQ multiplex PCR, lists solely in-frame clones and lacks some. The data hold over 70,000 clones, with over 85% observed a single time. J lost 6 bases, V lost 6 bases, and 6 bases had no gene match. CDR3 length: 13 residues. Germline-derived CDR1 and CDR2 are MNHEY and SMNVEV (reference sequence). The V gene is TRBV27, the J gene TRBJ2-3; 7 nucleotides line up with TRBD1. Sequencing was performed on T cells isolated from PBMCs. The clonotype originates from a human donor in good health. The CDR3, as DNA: TGTGCCAGCAGAAGACAGGGCTGGGATACGCAGTATTTT. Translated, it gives CASRRQGWDTQYF.